This note documents a single T cell receptor (beta chain) sequence. Its antigen is not known. This entry is derived from a study of T-cell reconstitution after alpha-beta-depleted transplantation in children. Study-wide results and limits: Expanded graft clones numbering several hundred reportedly gave rise to alpha-beta T cells about two months after transplant. T-cell counts and diversity at one year post-transplant came mainly from newly produced T cells. For some patients, TCRbeta diversity was high at day 60 because of recipient T cells and thymic progenitors that survived.

The CDR3 consists of 14 residues. The germline V gene encodes CDR1 GTSNPN and CDR2 SVGIG (reference sequence). V dropped 4 bases and J dropped 8; count of bases not matched to a gene: 7. Preparation of the TCRbeta library used unique molecular identifiers. Via MiXCR, TCRdb re-called the PCR reads, giving one row per CDR3 protein. Of about 540,000 distinct CDR3 sequences in the sample, over 25% were seen once. The sequence came from a boy younger than two with Wiskott-Aldrich syndrome, due to receive a stem cell transplant. The chain uses TRBV30 and TRBJ2-1, with TRBD2 matching 11 bases. The sample here was PBMCs, taken before TCRalphabeta/CD19-depleted stem cell transplant. The CDR3 is CAWKQLAGVDEQFF. Written as DNA, the CDR3 is TGTGCCTGGAAGCAACTAGCGGGAGTGGATGAGCAGTTCTTC.